This T cell receptor beta chain was documented in a study of response to subunit inactivated influenza vaccine. This clonotype was found many times. TCRdb analysed the RT-PCR reads with MiXCR anew, one entry per CDR3 protein. The data contain under 200,000 distinct CDR3 sequences, around a tenth of them singletons. This CDR3 comprises 18 residues. The germline V gene encodes CDR1 SGHVS and CDR2 FNYEAQ. With 9 bases clipped from V and 0 bases from J, the junction kept 13 bases outside the gene matches. Material: CD8+ T cells sorted from PBMCs, obtained around 25 months after vaccination. The TCR comes from a man between 50 and 69 years old who received an inactivated influenza vaccine. V usage is TRBV7-6 and J usage is TRBJ2-1, with TRBD2 identical over 11 bases. CDR3 region: CASRRLAGFISSYNEQFF. As DNA, the CDR3 is TGTGCCAGTAGGCGACTAGCGGGATTCATTAGCTCCTACAATGAGCAGTTCTTC.